The 15 T cell receptor beta chains in this list originate from one sample, sequenced in a study of shared clonotypes between healthy human individuals. Libraries were prepared by immunoSEQ multiplex PCR; TCRdb keeps only in-frame clonotypes and omits some of them. The repertoire holds more than 1,200,000 clones, with 98% as singletons. Sample: naive CD4+ T cells sorted from blood. Subset noted: CD45RA+ positively selected. Receptors originate from a man between 25 and 39 years old in good health.

The rearrangement joins TRBV5-6 to TRBJ2-7; 11 bases align to TRBD2. The germline V gene has CDR1 SGHDT and CDR2 YYEEEE. This CDR3 comprises 15 residues. V trimming: 4 bases; J trimming: 1 base; junction bases outside the gene matches: 4. The CDR3 loop reads CASSRGLAGSYEQYF. For the CDR3, the DNA is TGTGCCAGCAGCCGTGGACTAGCGGGTTCCTACGAGCAGTACTTC.

V and J are TRBV30 and TRBJ2-7; no firm D call. Trimming shortened V by 5 bases and J by 0 bases, and 26 bases separated the two germline ends. The CDR3 loop spans 18 amino acids. CDR1 and CDR2 from the germline V gene are GTSNPN and SVGIG (reference sequence). The CDR3 bases are TGTGCCTGGTCAGGCTTGGCAGCGACCCTAGTTAGCTCCTACGAGCAGTACTTC. This encodes CAWSGLAATLVSSYEQYF.

This rearrangement joins TRBV18 to TRBJ1-1, with D possibly matching TRBD1 (5 bases). Trimming removed 6 bases from V and 6 bases from J, with 20 bases in between. The CDR3 sequence is 15 residues long. The germline CDR1 and CDR2 sequences are KGHSH and LQKENI. CDR3 residues: CASSPGGQLVSEAFF. CDR3 nucleotide sequence: TGTGCCAGCTCCCCGGGGGGTCAACTAGTATCTGAAGCTTTCTTT.

The J gene is TRBJ1-3, the V gene TRBV7-9; perhaps TRBD1 as D (5 bases). The germline V gene has CDR1 SEHNR and CDR2 FQNEAQ (reference sequence). Trimming shortened V by 5 bases and J by 0 bases, and 14 bases separated the two germline ends. The CDR3 is 16 residues long. The CDR3 nucleotides read TGTGCCAGCAGCCTTGGACACCCGAGCTCTGGAAACACCATATATTTT. Protein: CASSLGHPSSGNTIYF.

The table lists this clone with a count of one. The chain is built from TRBV14 and TRBJ2-4; D gene ambiguous. The CDR3 length is 13 residues. Between the trimmed V and J ends, which lost 4 bases and 6 bases, there was a span of 10 bases. Germline V gene lookup returns CDR1 SGHDN and CDR2 FVKESK. DNA for the CDR3: TGTGCCAGCAGCCGATTCGGCGGAAACATTCAGTACTTC. Amino acids: CASSRFGGNIQYF.

The chain uses TRBV19 and TRBJ2-2; maybe TRBD1 (6 bases). The CDR3 is 15 amino acids. CDR1 is LNHDA, CDR2 SQIVND, per germline (reference sequence). With 6 bases removed from V and 1 base from J, the gap between germline ends came to 12 bases. CDR3 in amino acids: CASSAQGLNTGELFF. The CDR3 nucleotides are TGTGCCAGTAGCGCACAGGGATTGAACACCGGGGAGCTGTTTTTT.

The V call is TRBV19, the J call TRBJ1-4; weak D call: TRBD1 (5 bases). V shed 5 bases and J shed 7 bases, with 14 bases lying between them. The CDR3 runs 14 residues. CDR1 and CDR2 from the germline V gene are LNHDA and SQIVND (reference sequence). The chain's CDR3 is CASSPSGRSEKLFF. CDR3 in DNA: TGTGCCAGTAGTCCATCGGGGCGGAGTGAAAAACTGTTTTTT.

The chain recombines TRBV20-1 with TRBJ2-4; the D is unclear. The CDR3 runs to 10 residues. In germline, CDR1 is DFQATT, CDR2 SNEGSKA (reference sequence). V lost 6 bases, J lost 7 bases, and 7 bases lay in between. CDR3: CSARDNIQYF. For the CDR3, the DNA is TGCAGTGCCCGCGATAACATTCAGTACTTC.

This chain uses TRBV7-9 with TRBJ2-2; the match to TRBD2 covers 13 bases. V shed 7 bases and J 7 bases; nucleotides not matched to a gene: 9. The CDR3 has 16 amino acids. Germline values: CDR1 SEHNR, CDR2 FQNEAQ (reference sequence). The CDR3 DNA is TGTGCCAGCATCCCCAGACTAGCGGGAGGATTCGGGGAGCTGTTTTTT. Amino acid sequence: CASIPRLAGGFGELFF.

The rearrangement links TRBV6-1 to TRBJ2-7; D gene ambiguous. V was trimmed by 7 bases and J by 1 base, leaving 11 bases between them. This CDR3 is built from 13 residues. Germline lookup yields CDR1 MNHNS and CDR2 SASEGT. The CDR3 region is CASTDWRSYEQYF. As DNA, the CDR3 is TGTGCCAGCACTGACTGGCGGTCCTACGAGCAGTACTTC.

J is TRBJ2-7 and V is TRBV19; 9 nucleotides match TRBD1. CDR1 and CDR2 from the germline V gene are LNHDA and SQIVND (reference sequence). The CDR3 extends over 14 amino acids. V shed 3 bases, J shed 6 bases, and the junction held 6 bases outside the gene matches. The CDR3 DNA reads TGTGCCAGTAGTATTGGGACAGGGTCAGGCGAGCAGTACTTC. Translating it yields CASSIGTGSGEQYF. The entire variable domain, with the rest obtained from reference TRBV19 and TRBJ2-7, is as follows: DGGITQSPKYLFRKEGQNVTLSCEQNLNHDAMYWYRQDPGQGLRLIYYSQIVNDFQKGDIAEGYSVSREKKESFPLTVTSAQKNPTAFYLCASSIGTGSGEQYFGPGTRLTVT.

This rearrangement joins TRBV6-1 to TRBJ1-4, with 9 bases lining up with TRBD1. Germline loops: CDR1 MNHNS, CDR2 SASEGT. The CDR3 has 13 amino acids. Trimming cost V 6 bases and J 8 bases; bases outside gene matches: 4. The CDR3: CASRRTGEEKLFF. The CDR3 region has the DNA TGTGCCAGCAGGCGGACAGGGGAAGAAAAACTGTTTTTT.

The rearrangement links TRBV5-5 to TRBJ2-1; no clear D. V lost 4 bases and J 0 bases, leaving 11 bases between the germline ends. CDR1 SGHKS and CDR2 YYEKEE come from the germline V gene (reference sequence). This CDR3 is 15 amino acids long. The CDR3 loop is CASSPSPNSYNEQFF. CDR3 nucleotides: TGTGCCAGCAGCCCGAGCCCTAACTCCTACAATGAGCAGTTCTTC. The full variable domain, rest sourced from reference TRBV5-5 and TRBJ2-1, is DAGVTQSPTHLIKTRGQQVTLRCSPISGHKSVSWYQQVLGQGPQFIFQYYEKEERGRGNFPDRFSARQFPNYSSELNVNALLLGDSALYLCASSPSPNSYNEQFFGPGTRLTVL.

V is TRBV2 and J is TRBJ2-3; D not resolved. Germline loops: CDR1 SNHLY, CDR2 FYNNEI. The ends were cut back, 8 bases at V and 4 bases at J, with 16 bases in the middle. The length of the CDR3 is 14 residues. Here the CDR3 reads CASGPVPFPDTQYF. The CDR3 coding sequence is TGTGCCAGCGGGCCAGTCCCCTTTCCAGATACGCAGTATTTT.

With regard to this clone: The same CDR3 can be traced to other DNA sequences in this sample. The rearrangement links TRBV9 to TRBJ2-3; 11 bases are a match to TRBD2. The V segment lost 3 bases and the J segment 2 bases; nucleotides outside the gene matches: 5. Germline V gene sequence: CDR1 SGDLS, CDR2 YYNGEE. The CDR3 loop spans 16 amino acids. As DNA, the CDR3 is TGTGCCAGCAGCGCTGGGACTAGCGGATACACAGATACGCAGTATTTT. This encodes CASSAGTSGYTDTQYF.